This T cell receptor (beta chain) was identified in a study of blood T cell repertoires in COVID-19. At the level of the study: Acute-phase and convalescent COVID-19 samples originated in the United States, Italy and Spain. The analysed material was cDNA or gDNA that came from T cells, B-cell-depleted T cells, or PBMCs.

Profiling relied on immunoSEQ multiplex PCR, and the TCRdb table lists in-frame clones only, not all of them. The data hold about 230,000 clones, with about 90% observed a single time. Germline V gene lookup returns CDR1 SGHDT and CDR2 YYEEEE. V gave up 5 bases and J gave up 8 bases; unmatched junction bases: 5. The CDR3 length is 14 residues. Sequencing input: PBMCs or T cells enriched from blood (not recorded which). J is TRBJ1-6 and V is TRBV5-6, with 9 positions matching TRBD1. The origin of this receptor is a young woman with acute COVID-19. The DNA for the CDR3 is TGTGCCAGCAGGGCACAGGGGGCAGATTCACCCCTCCACTTT. This codes for CASRAQGADSPLHF.